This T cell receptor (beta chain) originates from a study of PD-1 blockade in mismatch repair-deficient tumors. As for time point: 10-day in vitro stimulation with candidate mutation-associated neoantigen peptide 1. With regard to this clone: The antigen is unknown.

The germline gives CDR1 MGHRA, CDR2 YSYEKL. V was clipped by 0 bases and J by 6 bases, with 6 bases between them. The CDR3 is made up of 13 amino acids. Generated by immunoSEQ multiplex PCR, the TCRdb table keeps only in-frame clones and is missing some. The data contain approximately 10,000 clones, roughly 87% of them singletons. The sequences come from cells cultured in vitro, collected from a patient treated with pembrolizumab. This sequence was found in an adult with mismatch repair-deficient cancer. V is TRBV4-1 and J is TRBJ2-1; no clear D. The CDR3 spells CASSQDLVNEQFF. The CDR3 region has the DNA TGCGCCAGCAGCCAAGATCTCGTCAATGAGCAGTTCTTC.